This TCR beta chain is from a study of Ad26.COV2.S vaccination and SARS-CoV-2 variants. Across the whole study: Intramuscularly, Ad26.COV2.S was given either once or twice, 56 days apart.

The repertoire was sequenced with immunoSEQ multiplex PCR; TCRdb's copy has only in-frame clones and lacks some. The data contain about 400,000 clones, under 90% of them singletons. Treatment given: about 20 received Ad26.COV2.S at low or high dose, single or two shots; about five received placebo; per-sample allocation not given. Day 63 after the first vaccine or placebo injection was the time point for sampling. The receptor was isolated from a person aged 18-65 years who received the Ad26.COV2.S COVID-19 vaccine or a placebo. Material: peripheral blood, obtained in a trial of Ad26.COV2.S vaccine versus placebo.

The CDR3 coding sequence is TGTGCCAGCTCTAGGGTCCCGGGGGAGAGCAACTACGAGCAGTACTTC. Amino acid sequence: CASSRVPGESNYEQYF. V and J are TRBV18 and TRBJ2-7, with D possibly matching TRBD2 (6 bases). There are 16 residues in the CDR3. V lost 6 bases and J lost 3, with 21 bases in between. The germline gives CDR1 KGHSH, CDR2 LQKENI.